The present T cell receptor (beta chain) was sequenced within a study of T cells in Graves' hyperthyroidism and ophthalmopathy. Study-wide points: Onset of ophthalmopathy came a median around 7.1 months after the model predicted it.

Patients were excluded because of uncontrolled infection, other autoimmune disease, pregnancy or lactation. Note on this clonotype: Its antigen is undetermined. This sequence may be a read error, since a much larger clone differs from it by one base.

Amplification yielded TCR beta CDR3 regions, with RNA transcripts as the source. HTBI primers drove first-round RT-PCR of the TCR CDR3. In TCRdb, the multiplex PCR reads were re-called with MiXCR into one record per CDR3 protein. The top ten hold less than 40% of the sample, which has about 300,000 distinct CDR3 sequences, roughly 19% seen once. The specimen was blood. The sequence was collected from a man between 50 and 59 years old with Graves' ophthalmopathy.

As DNA, the CDR3 is TGTGCCAGCAGCGAAGAACTAGCGGGCACAGATACGCAGTATTTT. It translates to CASSEELAGTDTQYF. The chain joins TRBV4-2 to TRBJ2-3; the match to TRBD2 covers 8 bases. The CDR3 contains 15 residues. Germline V gives CDR1 LGHNA, CDR2 YNFKEQ.